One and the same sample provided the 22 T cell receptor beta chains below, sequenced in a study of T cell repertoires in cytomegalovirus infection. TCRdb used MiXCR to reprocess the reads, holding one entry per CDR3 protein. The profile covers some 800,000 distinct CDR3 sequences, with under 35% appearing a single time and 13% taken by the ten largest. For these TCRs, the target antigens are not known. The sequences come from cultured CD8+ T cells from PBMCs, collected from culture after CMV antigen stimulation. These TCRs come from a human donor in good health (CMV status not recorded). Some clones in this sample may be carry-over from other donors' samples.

This CDR3 is CASSQGVGGHRELFF. Here the CDR3 DNA reads TGCGCCAGCAGCCAAGGGGTTGGAGGGCACAGGGAGCTGTTTTTT. The J gene is TRBJ2-2, the V gene TRBV4-3, with D tentatively TRBD2 (6 bases). In germline, CDR1 is LGHNA, CDR2 YSLEER. The CDR3 covers 15 residues. The ends were cut back, 1 base at V and 9 bases at J, with 15 bases in the middle.

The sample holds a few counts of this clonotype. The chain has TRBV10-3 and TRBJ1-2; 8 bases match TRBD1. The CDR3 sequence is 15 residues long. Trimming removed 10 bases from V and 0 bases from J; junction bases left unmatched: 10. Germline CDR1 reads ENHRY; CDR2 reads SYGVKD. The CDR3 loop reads CATSSAGGPNYGYTF. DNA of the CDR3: TGTGCCACCTCTTCGGCAGGGGGCCCTAACTATGGCTACACCTTC.

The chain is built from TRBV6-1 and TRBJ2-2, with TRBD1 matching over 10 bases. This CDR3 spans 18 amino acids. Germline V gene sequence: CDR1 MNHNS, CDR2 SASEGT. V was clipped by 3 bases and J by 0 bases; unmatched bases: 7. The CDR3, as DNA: TGTGCCAGCAGTGATGGGACAGGGGCCTCCGCGAACACCGGGGAGCTGTTTTTT. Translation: CASSDGTGASANTGELFF.

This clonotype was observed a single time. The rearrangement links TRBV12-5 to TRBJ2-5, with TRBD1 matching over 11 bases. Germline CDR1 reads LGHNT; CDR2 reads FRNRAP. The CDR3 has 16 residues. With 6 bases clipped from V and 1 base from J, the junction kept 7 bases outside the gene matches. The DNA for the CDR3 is TGTGCTAGTGGCCTGACCGGGACAGGGGGCCAAGAGACCCAGTACTTC. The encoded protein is CASGLTGTGGQETQYF. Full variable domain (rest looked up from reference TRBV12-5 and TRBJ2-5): DARVTQTPRHKVTEMGQEVTMRCQPILGHNTVFWYRQTMMQGLELLAYFRNRAPLDDSGMPKDRFSAEMPDATLATLKIQPSEPRDSAVYFCASGLTGTGGQETQYFGPGTRLLVL.

CDR3 nucleotide sequence: TGTGCCAGCAGTCGGGGGGGGGACGAGCAGTACTTC. Amino acid sequence: CASSRGGDEQYF. The chain carries TRBV12-3 or TRBV12-4 and TRBJ2-7, with 8 bases that match TRBD2. The V gene end was trimmed by 5 bases and the J gene end by 5 bases; junction bases not matched to a gene: 2. The CDR3 extends over 12 amino acids.

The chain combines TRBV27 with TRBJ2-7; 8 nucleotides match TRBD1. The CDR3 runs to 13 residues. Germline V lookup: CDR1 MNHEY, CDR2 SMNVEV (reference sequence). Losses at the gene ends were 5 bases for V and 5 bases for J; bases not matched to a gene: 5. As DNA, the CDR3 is TGTGCCAGCAGTCGGACAGGGTTGCACGAGCAGTACGTC. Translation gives CASSRTGLHEQYV.

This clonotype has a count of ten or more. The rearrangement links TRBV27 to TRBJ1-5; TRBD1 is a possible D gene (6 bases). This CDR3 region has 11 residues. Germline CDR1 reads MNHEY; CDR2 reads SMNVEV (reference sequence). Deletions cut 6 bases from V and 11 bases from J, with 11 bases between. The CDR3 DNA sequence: TGTGCCAGCAGCCAAGGGGGTGCCCAGCATTTT. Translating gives CASSQGGAQHF.

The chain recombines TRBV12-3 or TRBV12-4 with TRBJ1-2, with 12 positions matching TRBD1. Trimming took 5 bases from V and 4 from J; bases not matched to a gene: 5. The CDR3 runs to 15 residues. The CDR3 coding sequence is TGTGCCAGCAGTCCCGGGACAGGGGGCGCCTATGGCTACACCTTC. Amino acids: CASSPGTGGAYGYTF.

CDR3 loop: CASSWDRGRAEQFF. CDR3 nucleotides: TGTGCCAGCAGCTGGGACAGGGGGCGGGCTGAGCAGTTCTTC. This sequence joins TRBV7-6 and TRBJ2-1; TRBD1 agrees at 12 bases. J lost 9 bases, V lost 4 bases, and 4 bases had no gene match. This CDR3 has 14 amino acids. The germline V gene has CDR1 SGHVS and CDR2 FNYEAQ.

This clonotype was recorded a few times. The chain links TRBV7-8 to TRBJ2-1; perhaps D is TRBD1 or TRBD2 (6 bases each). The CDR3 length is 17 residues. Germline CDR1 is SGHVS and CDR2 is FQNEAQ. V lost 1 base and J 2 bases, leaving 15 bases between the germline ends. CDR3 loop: CASSLDLRRGAYNEQFF. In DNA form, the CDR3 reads TGTGCCAGCAGCTTAGATCTAAGGAGGGGGGCCTACAATGAGCAGTTCTTC.

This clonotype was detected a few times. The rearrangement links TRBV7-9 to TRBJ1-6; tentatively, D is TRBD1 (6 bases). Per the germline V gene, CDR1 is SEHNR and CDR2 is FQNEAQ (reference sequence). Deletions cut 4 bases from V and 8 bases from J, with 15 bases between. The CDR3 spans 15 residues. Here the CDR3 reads CASSSTGSPDSPLHF. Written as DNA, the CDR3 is TGTGCCAGCAGCTCAACAGGGAGCCCGGATTCACCCCTCCACTTT.

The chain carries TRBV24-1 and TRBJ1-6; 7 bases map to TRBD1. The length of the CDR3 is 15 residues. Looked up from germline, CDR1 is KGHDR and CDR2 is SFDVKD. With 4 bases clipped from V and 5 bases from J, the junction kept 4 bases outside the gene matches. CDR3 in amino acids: CATSESGTDNSPLHF. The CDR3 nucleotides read TGTGCCACCAGTGAATCCGGGACAGATAATTCACCCCTCCACTTT.

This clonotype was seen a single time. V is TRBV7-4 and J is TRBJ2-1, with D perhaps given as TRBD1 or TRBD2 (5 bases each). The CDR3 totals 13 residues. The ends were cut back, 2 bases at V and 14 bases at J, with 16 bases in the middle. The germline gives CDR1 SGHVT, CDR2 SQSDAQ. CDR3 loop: CASSLSPGRGEFF. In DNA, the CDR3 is TGTGCCAGCAGCTTATCCCCAGGGAGAGGGGAGTTCTTC.

CDR3 residues: CSAPRLGGTEAFF. In DNA form, the CDR3 reads TGCAGCGCCCCTAGGTTGGGGGGCACTGAAGCTTTCTTT. This chain uses TRBV20-1 with TRBJ1-1; TRBD1 is a possible D gene (5 bases). This CDR3 has 13 amino acids. The germline CDR1 and CDR2 sequences are DFQATT and SNEGSKA (reference sequence).

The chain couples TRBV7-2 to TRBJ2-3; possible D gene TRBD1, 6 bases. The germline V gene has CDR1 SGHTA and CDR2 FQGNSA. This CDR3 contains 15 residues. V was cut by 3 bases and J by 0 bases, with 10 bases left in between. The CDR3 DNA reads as TGTGCCAGCAGCTTCCGGGACACTAGCACAGATACGCAGTATTTT. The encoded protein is CASSFRDTSTDTQYF.

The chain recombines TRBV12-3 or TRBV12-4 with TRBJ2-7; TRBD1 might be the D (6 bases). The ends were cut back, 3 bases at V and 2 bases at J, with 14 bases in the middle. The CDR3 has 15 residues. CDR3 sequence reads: CASSFTGLSPYEQYV. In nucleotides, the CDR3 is TGTGCCAGCAGTTTTACAGGGTTAAGTCCCTACGAGCAGTACGTC.

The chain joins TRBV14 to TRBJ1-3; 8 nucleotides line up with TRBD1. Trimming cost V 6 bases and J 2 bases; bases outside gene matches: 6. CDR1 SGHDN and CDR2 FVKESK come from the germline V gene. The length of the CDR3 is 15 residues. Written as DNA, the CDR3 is TGTGCCAGCAGTCGCCGGGACAGGACTGGAAACACCATATATTTT. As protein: CASSRRDRTGNTIYF.

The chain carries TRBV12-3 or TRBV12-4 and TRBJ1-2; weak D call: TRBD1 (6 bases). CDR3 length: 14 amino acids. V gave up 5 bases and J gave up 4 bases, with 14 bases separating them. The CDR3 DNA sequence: TGTGCCAGCAGTCCACGGGGGCCCTTCTATGGCTACACCTTC. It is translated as CASSPRGPFYGYTF.

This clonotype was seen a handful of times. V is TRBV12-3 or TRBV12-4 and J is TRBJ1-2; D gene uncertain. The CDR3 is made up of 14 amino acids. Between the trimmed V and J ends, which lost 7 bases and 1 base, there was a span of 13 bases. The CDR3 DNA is TGTGCCAGCAAAGGGTTTAGTCATAACTATGGCTACACCTTC. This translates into CASKGFSHNYGYTF.

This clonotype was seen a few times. The CDR3 is CASSQIRGVDYGYTF. The DNA for the CDR3 is TGCGCCAGCAGCCAAATCAGGGGAGTGGACTATGGCTACACCTTC. This chain joins TRBV4-1 and TRBJ1-2; perhaps TRBD1 as D (6 bases). CDR1 is MGHRA, CDR2 YSYEKL, per germline. The CDR3 has 15 residues. Trimming took off 2 bases at V and 3 bases at J, with 13 bases between the two ends.

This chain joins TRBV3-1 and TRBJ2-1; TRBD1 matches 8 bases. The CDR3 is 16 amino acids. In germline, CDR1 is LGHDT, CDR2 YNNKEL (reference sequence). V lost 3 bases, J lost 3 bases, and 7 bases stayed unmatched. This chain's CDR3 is CASSHPMGTGYNEQFF. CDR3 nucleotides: TGTGCCAGCAGCCATCCTATGGGGACAGGCTACAATGAGCAGTTCTTC.

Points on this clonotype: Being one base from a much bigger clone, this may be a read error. In DNA form, the CDR3 reads TGTGCCAGCAGTTACTCGACCAGTGAAGCTTTCTTT. This sequence encodes CASSYSTSEAFF. V gene TRBV6-5 combines with J gene TRBJ1-1; D is ambiguous. The CDR3 consists of 12 residues. With 0 bases removed from V and 7 bases from J, the gap between germline ends came to 6 bases. Germline lookup yields CDR1 MNHEY and CDR2 SVGAGI.